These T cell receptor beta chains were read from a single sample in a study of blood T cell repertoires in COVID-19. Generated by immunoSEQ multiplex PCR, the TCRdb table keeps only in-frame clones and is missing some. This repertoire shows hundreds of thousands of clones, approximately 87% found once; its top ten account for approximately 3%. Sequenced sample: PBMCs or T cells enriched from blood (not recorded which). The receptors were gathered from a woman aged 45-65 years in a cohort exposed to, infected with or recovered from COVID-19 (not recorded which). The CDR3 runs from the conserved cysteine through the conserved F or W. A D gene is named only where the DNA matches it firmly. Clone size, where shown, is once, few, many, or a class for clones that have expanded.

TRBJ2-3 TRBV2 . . CASAGAPHTDTQYF TGTGCCAGCGCGGGCGCCCCCCACACAGATACGCAGTATTTT
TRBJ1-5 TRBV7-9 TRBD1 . CASSLGGQGPQHF TGTGCCAGCAGCTTAGGAGGACAGGGGCCCCAGCATTTT
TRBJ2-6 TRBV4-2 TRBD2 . CASSQIAGGLSGANVLTF TGTGCCAGCAGCCAAATAGCGGGGGGGCTCTCTGGGGCCAACGTCCTGACTTTC
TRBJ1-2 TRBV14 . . CASSQAGEGGYTF TGTGCCAGCAGCCAAGCGGGGGAGGGTGGCTACACCTTC
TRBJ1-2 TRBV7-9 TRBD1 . CASSQGAGGNTF TGTGCCAGCAGCCAAGGGGCAGGGGGGAACACCTTC
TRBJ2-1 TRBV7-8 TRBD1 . CASSLGTASEQFF TGTGCCAGCAGCCTAGGGACAGCCTCTGAGCAGTTCTTC
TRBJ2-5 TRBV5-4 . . CASSLGTQETQYF TGTGCCAGCAGCTTGGGTACACAAGAGACCCAGTACTTC
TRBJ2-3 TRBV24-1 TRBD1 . CATSMGQGTDTQYF TGTGCCACCAGTATGGGACAGGGCACAGATACGCAGTATTTT
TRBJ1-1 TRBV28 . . CAIQGGTNVLNTEAFF TGTGCCATTCAGGGCGGCACCAATGTCTTGAACACTGAAGCTTTCTTT
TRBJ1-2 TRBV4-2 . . CASSQVNYRLVEGYTF TGTGCCAGCAGCCAAGTCAATTACCGGTTGGTGGAGGGCTACACCTTC
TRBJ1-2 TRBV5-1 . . CASTAQGSSGYTF TGCGCCAGCACCGCACAGGGCTCAAGTGGCTACACCTTC
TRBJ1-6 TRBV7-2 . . CASSLNWGGHNSPLHF TGTGCCAGCAGCTTAAACTGGGGCGGACATAATTCACCCCTCCACTTT
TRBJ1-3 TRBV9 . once CASSVAFGASGNTIYF TGTGCCAGCAGCGTAGCTTTCGGTGCTTCTGGAAACACCATATATTTT
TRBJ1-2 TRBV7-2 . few CASSQGRTYNYGYTF TGTGCCAGCAGCCAGGGGCGCACCTATAACTATGGCTACACCTTC
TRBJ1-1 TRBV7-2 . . CASSLRGGYTEAFF TGTGCCAGCAGCTTACGGGGGGGATACACTGAAGCTTTCTTT
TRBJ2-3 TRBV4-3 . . CASSQDPKSNTDTQYF TGCGCCAGCAGCCAAGATCCCAAATCCAACACAGATACGCAGTATTTT
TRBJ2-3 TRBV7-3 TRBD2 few CASSPTSGGMRDTQYF TGTGCCAGCAGCCCTACGAGCGGGGGCATGCGAGATACGCAGTATTTT
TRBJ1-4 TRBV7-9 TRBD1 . CASSPDRGRVSEKLFF TGTGCCAGCAGCCCGGACAGGGGGAGGGTTTCTGAAAAACTGTTTTTT
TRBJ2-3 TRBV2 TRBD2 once CASSGPSGGTDTQYF TGTGCCAGCTCCGGGCCTAGCGGGGGCACAGATACGCAGTATTTT
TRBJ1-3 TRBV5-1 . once CASSSLDSGNTIYF TGCGCCAGCAGCTCCCTAGACTCTGGAAACACCATATATTTT
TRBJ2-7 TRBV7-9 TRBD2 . CASSPSGGSYEQYF TGTGCCAGCAGCCCTAGCGGGGGATCCTACGAGCAGTACTTC
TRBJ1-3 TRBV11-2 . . CASSLTVGNTIYF TGTGCCAGCAGCCTCACGGTTGGAAACACCATATATTTT
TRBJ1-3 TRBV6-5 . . CASSSPTLRTGNTIYF TGTGCCAGCAGTTCCCCTACTCTAAGAACCGGAAACACCATATATTTT
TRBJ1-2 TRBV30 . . CAWSVRRSGPNNYGYTF TGTGCCTGGAGTGTACGGCGGAGCGGCCCCAACAACTATGGCTACACCTTC
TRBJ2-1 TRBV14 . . CASSQVKRSEFF TGTGCCAGCAGCCAAGTGAAGCGGTCGGAGTTCTTC
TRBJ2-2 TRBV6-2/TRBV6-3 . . CASSYSRTGELFF TGTGCCAGCAGTTACTCGCGTACCGGGGAGCTGTTTTTT
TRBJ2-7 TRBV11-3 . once CASSLERGGEQYF TGTGCCAGCAGCTTGGAAAGGGGTGGCGAGCAGTACTTC
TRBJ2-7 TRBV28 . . CASSFKGREQYF TGTGCCAGCAGTTTTAAGGGGCGGGAGCAGTACTTC
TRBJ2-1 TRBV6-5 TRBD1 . CASTAAGTAFNEQFF TGTGCCAGCACTGCCGCCGGGACAGCTTTTAATGAGCAGTTCTTC
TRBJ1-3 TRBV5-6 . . CASSSRARSGNTIYF TGTGCCAGCAGCTCCAGGGCCCGCTCTGGAAACACCATATATTTT
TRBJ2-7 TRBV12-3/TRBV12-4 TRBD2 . CASTLGGSYEQYF TGTGCCAGCACCCTGGGGGGGTCCTACGAGCAGTACTTC